This T cell receptor (beta chain) was retrieved from a study of blood T cells in healthy people across ages. Study-wide results and caveats: It was the long-lived donors that had more naive CD4+ cells and higher diversity than aged donors.

Through a sample-barcoded 5' primer and a J-beta primer mix, a second PCR was run for roughly 7 to 12 cycles. TCRdb called the 5' RACE reads again in MiXCR, with one record for every CDR3 protein. This table has approximately 780,000 distinct CDR3 sequences, around a quarter appearing once. The CDR3 totals 13 residues. Germline V gene sequence: CDR1 MDHEN, CDR2 SYDVKM. For this clonotype: The antigen is not known. The junction and the germline gene differ at one end; a read error may be behind it.

This sample was shared with a second study, whose subject was T cells of mothers and their children.

Sample: blood. V is TRBV28 and J is TRBJ2-5, with a weak D call TRBD1 (5 bases). The source is a boy aged 5-17 years in good health. The CDR3 loop is CTSSPVGRETQYF. The CDR3 nucleotides are TGTACCAGCAGTCCAGTGGGGCGGGAGACCCAGTACTTC.